This entry describes one TCR beta chain. This entry is derived from a study of blood T cell repertoires in COVID-19. V was pared by 1 base and J by 9 bases, with 7 bases between. CDR3 length equals 12 residues. CDR1 is LGHDT and CDR2 is YNNKEL in the germline V gene (reference sequence). Assay used: immunoSEQ multiplex PCR; TCRdb lists only in-frame clones, some missing. The table includes 93,000 or so clones, 70% to 90% detected once. The chain links TRBV3-1 (or the pseudogene TRBV3-2) to TRBJ2-1, with a possible D match to TRBD1 (6 bases). Sequencing was carried out using peripheral blood. The receptor was derived from a man aged 45-60 years in a cohort sampled during active COVID-19. The CDR3 spells CASSQVGGEQFF. Here the CDR3 DNA reads TGTGCCAGCAGCCAAGTAGGGGGTGAGCAGTTCTTC.